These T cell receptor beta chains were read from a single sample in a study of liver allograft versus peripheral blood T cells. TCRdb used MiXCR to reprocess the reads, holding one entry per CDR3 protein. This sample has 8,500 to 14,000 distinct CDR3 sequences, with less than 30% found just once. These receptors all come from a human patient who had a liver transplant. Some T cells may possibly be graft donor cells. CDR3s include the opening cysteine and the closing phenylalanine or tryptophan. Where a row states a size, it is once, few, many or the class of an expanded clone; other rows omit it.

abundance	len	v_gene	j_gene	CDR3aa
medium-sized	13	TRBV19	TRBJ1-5	CASGRGGYQPQHF
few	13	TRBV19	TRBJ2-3	CASSRLAGDTQYF
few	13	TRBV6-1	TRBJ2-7	CASSRAYTYEQYF
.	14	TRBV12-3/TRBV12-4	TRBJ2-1	CASSFSSGGSEQFF
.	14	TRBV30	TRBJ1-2	CAWSVPGDDYGYTF
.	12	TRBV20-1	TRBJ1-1	CSASTWNTEAFF
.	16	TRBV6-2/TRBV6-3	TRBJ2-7	CASSSFDRGFTYEQYF
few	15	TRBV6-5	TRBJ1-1	CASSPGSITNTEAFF
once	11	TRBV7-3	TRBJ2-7	CASSPTGVLYF
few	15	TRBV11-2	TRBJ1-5	CASSLDGVGNQPQHF
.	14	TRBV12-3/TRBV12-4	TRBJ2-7	CASSLKQGALEQYF
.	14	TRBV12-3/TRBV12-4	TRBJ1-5	CASSFAADNQPQHF
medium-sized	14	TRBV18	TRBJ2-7	CASSPDRTSYEQYF
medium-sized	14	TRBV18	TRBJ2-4	CASSPLVAKNIQYF
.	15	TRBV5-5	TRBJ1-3	CASTPSGFTGNTIYF
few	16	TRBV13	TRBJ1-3	CASSFYRDSSGNTIYF
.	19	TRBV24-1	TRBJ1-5	CATSDSSWSHRGSNQPQHF
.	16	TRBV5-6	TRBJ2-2	CASSLMVSGDTGELFF
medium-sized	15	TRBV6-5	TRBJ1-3	CASSLDRGGQNTIYF
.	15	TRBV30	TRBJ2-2	CAWSGTSGPPGELFF
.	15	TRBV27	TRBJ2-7	CASSSPTTGRYEQYF
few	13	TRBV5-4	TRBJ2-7	CASSPGTVNEQYF
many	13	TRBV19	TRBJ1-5	CASNRWSNQPQHF
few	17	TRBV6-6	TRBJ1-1	CASSYFNIGQTYTEAFF
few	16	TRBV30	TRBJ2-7	CAVRGSGRTLLGEQYF
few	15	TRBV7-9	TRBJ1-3	CASSSPDRGPDTIYF
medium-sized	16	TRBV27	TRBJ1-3	CASSLSGPGAGNTIYF
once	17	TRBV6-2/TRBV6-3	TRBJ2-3	CATFPQTLAGAGDTQYF
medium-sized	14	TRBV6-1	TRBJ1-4	CASGTRSLNEKLFF
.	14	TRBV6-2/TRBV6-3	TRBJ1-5	CATIGVYSNQHQHF
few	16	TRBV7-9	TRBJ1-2	CASSPWGGGQSYGYTF
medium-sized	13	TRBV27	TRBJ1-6	CAGGTGRNSPLHF
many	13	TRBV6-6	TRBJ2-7	CASSYSKTYEQYF
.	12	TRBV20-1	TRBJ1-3	CSAGGPGNTIYF
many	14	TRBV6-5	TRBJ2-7	CATAPASGPYEQYF
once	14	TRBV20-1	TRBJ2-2	CSARYRRNTGELFF
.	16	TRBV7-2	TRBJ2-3	CASLPGPSGVMDTQYF
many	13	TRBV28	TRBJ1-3	CASMDRTGNTIYF
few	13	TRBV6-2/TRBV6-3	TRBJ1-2	CASSGDWGEGYTF
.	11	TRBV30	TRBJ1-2	CASGRTYGYTF
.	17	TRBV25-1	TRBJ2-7	CASSEPPRTGRGYEQYF
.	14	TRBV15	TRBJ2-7	CATSRGRPAYEQYF
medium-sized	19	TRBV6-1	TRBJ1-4	CASTSPWMDRDSTNEKLFF
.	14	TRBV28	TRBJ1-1	CASSFRRLDTEAFF
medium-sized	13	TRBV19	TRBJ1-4	CASEAPGNEKLFF
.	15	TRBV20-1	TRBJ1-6	CSARDATGGNSPLHF